The sequence of this T cell receptor beta chain was determined in a study of shared clonotypes between healthy human individuals. Worth noting for this clone: Within the sample, other DNA sequences also encode this same CDR3.

Division of CD4+ cells produced a CD45RA+ naive subset and a CD45RA-negative memory subset. TCRdb's table, derived via immunoSEQ multiplex PCR, lists solely in-frame clones and lacks some. Here the sample spans 2,500,000 or so clones, 85% to 95% being singletons. V gave up 5 bases and J gave up 2 bases, with 12 bases separating them. Germline CDR1 SEHNR, CDR2 FQNEAQ (reference sequence). The CDR3 covers 14 residues. Material: naive CD4+ T cells from PBMCs. Noted subset: CD45RA+ positively selected. The sequence came from a man aged 18 to 35 in good health. Some clones in this sample may be carry-over from other donors' samples. V gene TRBV7-9 combines with J gene TRBJ1-2, with D perhaps matching TRBD1 (6 bases). CDR3 DNA sequence: TGTGCCAGCAGCCCCTCGGGGGCGAACTATGGCTACACCTTC. Protein: CASSPSGANYGYTF.